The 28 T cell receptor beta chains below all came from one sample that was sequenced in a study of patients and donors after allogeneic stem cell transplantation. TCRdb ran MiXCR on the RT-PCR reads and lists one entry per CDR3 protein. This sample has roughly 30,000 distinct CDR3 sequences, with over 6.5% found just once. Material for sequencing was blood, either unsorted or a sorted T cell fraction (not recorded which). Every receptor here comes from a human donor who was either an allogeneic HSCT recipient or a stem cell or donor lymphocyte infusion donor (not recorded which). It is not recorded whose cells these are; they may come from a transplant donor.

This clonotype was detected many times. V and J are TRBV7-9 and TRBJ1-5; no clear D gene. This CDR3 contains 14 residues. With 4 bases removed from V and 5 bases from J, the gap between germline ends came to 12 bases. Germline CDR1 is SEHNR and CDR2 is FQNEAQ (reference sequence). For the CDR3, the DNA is TGTGCCAGCAGCTACATGGGGTCCGATCAGCCCCAGCATTTT. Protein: CASSYMGSDQPQHF. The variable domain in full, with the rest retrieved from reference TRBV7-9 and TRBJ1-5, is DTGVSQNPRHKITKRGQNVTFRCDPISEHNRLYWYRQTLGQGPEFLTYFQNEAQLEKSRLLSDRFSAERPKGSFSTLEIQRTEQGDSAMYLCASSYMGSDQPQHFGDGTRLSIL.

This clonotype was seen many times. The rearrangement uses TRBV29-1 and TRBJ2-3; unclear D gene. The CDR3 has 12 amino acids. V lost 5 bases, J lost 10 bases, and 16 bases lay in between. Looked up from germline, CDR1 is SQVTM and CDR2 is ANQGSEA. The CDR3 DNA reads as TGCAGCGTTATATACAGCCATGCATCGCAGTATTTT. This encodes CSVIYSHASQYF.

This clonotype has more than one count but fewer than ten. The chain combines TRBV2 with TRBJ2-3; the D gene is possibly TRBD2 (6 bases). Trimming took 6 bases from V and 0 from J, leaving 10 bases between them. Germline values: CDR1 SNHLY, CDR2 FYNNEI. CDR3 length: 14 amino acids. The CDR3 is CASRAGPSTDTQYF. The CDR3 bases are TGTGCCAGCAGGGCGGGGCCGAGCACAGATACGCAGTATTTT.

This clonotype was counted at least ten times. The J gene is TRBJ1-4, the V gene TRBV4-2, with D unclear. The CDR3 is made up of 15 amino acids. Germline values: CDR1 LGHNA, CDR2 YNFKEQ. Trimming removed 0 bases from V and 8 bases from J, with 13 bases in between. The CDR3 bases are TGTGCCAGCAGCCAAGAAGAGGGTCTTAGGGAAAAACTGTTTTTT. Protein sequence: CASSQEEGLREKLFF.

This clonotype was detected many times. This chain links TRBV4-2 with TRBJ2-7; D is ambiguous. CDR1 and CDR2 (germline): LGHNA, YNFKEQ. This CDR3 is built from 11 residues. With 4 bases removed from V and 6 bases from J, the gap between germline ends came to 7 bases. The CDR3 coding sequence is TGTGCCAGCAGCCCTCCTTGCGAGCAGTACTTC. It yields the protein CASSPPCEQYF.

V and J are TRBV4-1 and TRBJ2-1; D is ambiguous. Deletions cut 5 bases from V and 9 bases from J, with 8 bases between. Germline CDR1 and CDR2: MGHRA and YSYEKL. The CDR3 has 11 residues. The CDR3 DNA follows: TGCGCCAGCAGCGAGCTGTTTGAGCAGTTCTTC. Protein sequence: CASSELFEQFF.

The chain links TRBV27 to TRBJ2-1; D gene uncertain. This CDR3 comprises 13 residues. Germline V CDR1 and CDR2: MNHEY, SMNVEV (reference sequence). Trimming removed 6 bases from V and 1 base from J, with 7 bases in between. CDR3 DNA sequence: TGTGCCAGCAGGAGTTCATCCTACAATGAGCAGTTCTTC. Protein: CASRSSSYNEQFF.

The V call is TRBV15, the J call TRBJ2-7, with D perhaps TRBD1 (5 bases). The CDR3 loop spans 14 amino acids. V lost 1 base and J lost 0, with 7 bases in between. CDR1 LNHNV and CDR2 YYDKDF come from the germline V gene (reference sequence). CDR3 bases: TGTGCCACCAGCAGAGGGGGCAGCTCCTACGAGCAGTACTTC. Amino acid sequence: CATSRGGSSYEQYF.

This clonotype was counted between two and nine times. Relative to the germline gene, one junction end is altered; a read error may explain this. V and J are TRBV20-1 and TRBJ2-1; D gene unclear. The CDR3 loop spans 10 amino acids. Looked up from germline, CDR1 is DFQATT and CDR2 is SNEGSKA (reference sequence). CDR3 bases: TGCAGTGCTCCGAATTTGGACCCCCCCTTC. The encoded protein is CSAPNLDPPF.

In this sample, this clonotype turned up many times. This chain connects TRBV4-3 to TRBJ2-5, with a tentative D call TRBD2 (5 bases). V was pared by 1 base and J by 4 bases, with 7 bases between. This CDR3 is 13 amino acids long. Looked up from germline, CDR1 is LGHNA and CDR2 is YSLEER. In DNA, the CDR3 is TGCGCCAGCAGCCAAGTCGAGGGAGAGACCCAGTACTTC. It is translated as CASSQVEGETQYF.

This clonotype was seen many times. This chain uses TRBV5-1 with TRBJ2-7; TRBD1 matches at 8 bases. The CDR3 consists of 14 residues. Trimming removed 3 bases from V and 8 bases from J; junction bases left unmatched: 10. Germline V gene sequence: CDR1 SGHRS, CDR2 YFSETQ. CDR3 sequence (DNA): TGCGCCAGCAGCTCAGACAGGGGACCTACGCAGCAGTACTTC. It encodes CASSSDRGPTQQYF.

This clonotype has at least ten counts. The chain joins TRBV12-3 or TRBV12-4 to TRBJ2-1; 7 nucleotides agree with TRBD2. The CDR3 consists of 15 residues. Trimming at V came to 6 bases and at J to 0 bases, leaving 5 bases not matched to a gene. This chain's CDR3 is CASRSSGSSYNEQFF. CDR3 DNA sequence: TGTGCCAGCAGATCTAGCGGAAGCTCCTACAATGAGCAGTTCTTC.

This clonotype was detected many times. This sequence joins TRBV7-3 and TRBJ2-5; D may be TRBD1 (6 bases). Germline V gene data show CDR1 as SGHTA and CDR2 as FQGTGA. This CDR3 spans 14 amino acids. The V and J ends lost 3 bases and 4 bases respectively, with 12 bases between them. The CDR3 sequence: CASSFSGVGETQYF. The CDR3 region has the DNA TGTGCCAGCAGCTTCTCAGGGGTAGGAGAGACCCAGTACTTC.

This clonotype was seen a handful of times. The DNA for the CDR3 is TGTGCCAGCTCTAGGGGACAGGGTGAAACCTACGAGCAGTACTTC. Protein sequence: CASSRGQGETYEQYF. V is TRBV18 and J is TRBJ2-7; the match to TRBD1 covers 9 bases. The CDR3 runs 15 residues. V was clipped by 6 bases and J by 2 bases; unmatched bases: 8. The germline gives CDR1 KGHSH, CDR2 LQKENI.

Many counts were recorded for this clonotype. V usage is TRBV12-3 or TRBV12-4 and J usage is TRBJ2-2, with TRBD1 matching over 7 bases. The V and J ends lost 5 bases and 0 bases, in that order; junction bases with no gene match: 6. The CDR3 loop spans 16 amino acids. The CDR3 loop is CASSPWGQPNTGELFF. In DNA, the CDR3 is TGTGCCAGCAGTCCCTGGGGACAGCCGAACACCGGGGAGCTGTTTTTT.

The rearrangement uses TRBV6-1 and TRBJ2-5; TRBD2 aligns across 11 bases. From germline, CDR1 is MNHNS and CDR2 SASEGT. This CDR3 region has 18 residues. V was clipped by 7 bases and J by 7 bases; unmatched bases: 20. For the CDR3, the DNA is TGTGCCAGCATTAAACTCCGGGCTAGCGGGAGGCTCTCCGGGACCCAGTACTTC. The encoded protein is CASIKLRASGRLSGTQYF.

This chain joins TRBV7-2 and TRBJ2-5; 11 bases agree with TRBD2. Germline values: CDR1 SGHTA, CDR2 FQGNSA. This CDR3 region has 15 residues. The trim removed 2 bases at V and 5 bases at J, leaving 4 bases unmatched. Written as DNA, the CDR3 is TGTGCCAGCAGCTTATTAGCGGGAGGGGTGGAGACCCAGTACTTC. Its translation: CASSLLAGGVETQYF.

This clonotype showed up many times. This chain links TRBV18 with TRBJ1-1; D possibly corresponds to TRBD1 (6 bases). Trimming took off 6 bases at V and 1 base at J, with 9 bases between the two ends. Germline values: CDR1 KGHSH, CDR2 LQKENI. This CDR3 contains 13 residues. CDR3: CASSLDRNTEAFF. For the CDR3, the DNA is TGTGCCAGCTCGCTGGACAGGAACACTGAAGCTTTCTTT.

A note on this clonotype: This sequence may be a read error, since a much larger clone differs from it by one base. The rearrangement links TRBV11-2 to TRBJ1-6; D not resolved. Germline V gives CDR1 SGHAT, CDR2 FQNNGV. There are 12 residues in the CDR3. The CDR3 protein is CASSFPNSSLHF. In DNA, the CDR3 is TGTGCCAGCAGCTTCCCCAATTCATCCCTCCACTTT.

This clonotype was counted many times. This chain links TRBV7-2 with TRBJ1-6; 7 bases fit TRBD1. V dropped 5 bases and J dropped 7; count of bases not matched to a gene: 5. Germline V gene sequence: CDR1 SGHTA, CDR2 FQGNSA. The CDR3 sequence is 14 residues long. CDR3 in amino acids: CASSRQGSNSPLHF. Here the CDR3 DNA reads TGTGCCAGCAGCCGACAGGGTAGCAATTCACCCCTCCACTTT. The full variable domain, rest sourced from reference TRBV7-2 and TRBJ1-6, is GAGVSQSPSNKVTEKGKDVELRCDPISGHTALYWYRQSLGQGLEFLIYFQGNSAPDKSGLPSDRFSAERTGGSVSTLTIQRTQQEDSAVYLCASSRQGSNSPLHFGNGTRLTVT.

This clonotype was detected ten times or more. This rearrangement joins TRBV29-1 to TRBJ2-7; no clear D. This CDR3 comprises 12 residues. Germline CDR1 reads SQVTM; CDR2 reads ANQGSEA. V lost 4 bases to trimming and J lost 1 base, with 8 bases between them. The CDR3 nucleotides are TGCAGCGTTGCTACAGCATCCTACGAGCAGTACTTC. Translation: CSVATASYEQYF.

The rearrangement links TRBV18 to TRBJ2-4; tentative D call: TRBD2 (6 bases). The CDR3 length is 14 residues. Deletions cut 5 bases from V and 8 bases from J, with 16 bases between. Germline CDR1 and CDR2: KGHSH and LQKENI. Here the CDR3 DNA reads TGTGCCAGCTCAACGGGGGAGAGGGAATACATTCAGTACTTC. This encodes CASSTGEREYIQYF.

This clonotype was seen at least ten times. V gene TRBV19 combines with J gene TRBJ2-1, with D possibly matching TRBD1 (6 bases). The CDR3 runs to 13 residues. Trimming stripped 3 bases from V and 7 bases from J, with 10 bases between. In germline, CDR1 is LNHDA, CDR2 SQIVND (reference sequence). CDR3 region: CASSMGQGNEQFF. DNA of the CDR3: TGTGCCAGTAGTATGGGCCAGGGGAATGAGCAGTTCTTC.

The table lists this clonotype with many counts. CDR3 amino acids: CASSLVPLGAAGELFF. The CDR3 DNA sequence: TGTGCCAGCAGTTTAGTCCCTCTAGGGGCCGCCGGGGAGCTGTTTTTT. The chain has TRBV28 and TRBJ2-2; D possibly corresponds to TRBD1 (5 bases). CDR1 is MDHEN, CDR2 SYDVKM, per germline. V shed 2 bases and J shed 6 bases, with 16 bases lying between them. The CDR3 spans 16 residues.

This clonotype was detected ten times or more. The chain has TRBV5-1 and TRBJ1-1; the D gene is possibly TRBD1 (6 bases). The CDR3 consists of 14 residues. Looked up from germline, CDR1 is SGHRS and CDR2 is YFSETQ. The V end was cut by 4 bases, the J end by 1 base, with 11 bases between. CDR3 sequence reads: CASSPATGNTEAFF. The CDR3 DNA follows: TGCGCCAGCAGCCCCGCGACAGGGAACACTGAAGCTTTCTTT.

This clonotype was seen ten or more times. CDR3: CASRGRRAATEAFF. The CDR3, as DNA: TGCGCCAGCAGGGGGCGCAGGGCGGCCACTGAAGCTTTCTTT. This chain connects TRBV10-2 to TRBJ1-1; TRBD1 might be the D (5 bases). The length of the CDR3 is 14 residues. Trimming stripped 6 bases from V and 4 bases from J, with 15 bases between. CDR1 is WSHSY, CDR2 SAAADI, per germline.

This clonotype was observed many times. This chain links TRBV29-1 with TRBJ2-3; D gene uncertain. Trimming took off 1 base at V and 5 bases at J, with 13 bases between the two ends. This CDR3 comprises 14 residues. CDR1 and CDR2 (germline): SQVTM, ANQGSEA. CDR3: CSVEGASLGDTQYF. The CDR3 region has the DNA TGCAGCGTTGAAGGGGCCAGCCTCGGAGATACGCAGTATTTT.

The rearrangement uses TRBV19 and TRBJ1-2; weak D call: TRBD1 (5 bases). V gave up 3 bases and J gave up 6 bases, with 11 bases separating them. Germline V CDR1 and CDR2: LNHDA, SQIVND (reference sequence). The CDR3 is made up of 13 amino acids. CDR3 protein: CASSMARVNGYTF. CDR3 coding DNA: TGTGCCAGTAGTATGGCCAGGGTGAATGGCTACACCTTC.